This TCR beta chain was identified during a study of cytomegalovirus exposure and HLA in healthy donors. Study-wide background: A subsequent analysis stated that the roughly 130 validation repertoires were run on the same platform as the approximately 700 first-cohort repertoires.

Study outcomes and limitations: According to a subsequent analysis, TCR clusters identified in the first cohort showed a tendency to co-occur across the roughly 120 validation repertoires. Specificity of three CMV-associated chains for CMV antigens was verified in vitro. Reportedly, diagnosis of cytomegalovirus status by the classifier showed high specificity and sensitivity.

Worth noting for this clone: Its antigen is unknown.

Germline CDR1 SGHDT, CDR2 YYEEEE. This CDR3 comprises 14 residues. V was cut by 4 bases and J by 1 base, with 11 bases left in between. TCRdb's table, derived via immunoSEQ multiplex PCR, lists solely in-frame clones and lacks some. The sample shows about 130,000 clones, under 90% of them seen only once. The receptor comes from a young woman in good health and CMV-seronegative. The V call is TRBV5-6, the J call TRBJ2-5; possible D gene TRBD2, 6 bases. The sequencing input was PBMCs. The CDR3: CASSGMGGQETQYF. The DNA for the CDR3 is TGTGCCAGCAGCGGTATGGGGGGCCAAGAGACCCAGTACTTC.